This T cell receptor beta chain originates from a study of blood T cell repertoires in COVID-19. Study overall: Italy, Spain and the United States were the sources of the convalescent and acute COVID-19 samples. From T cells, B-cell-depleted T cells, or PBMCs came the material, which was cDNA or gDNA.

Produced via immunoSEQ multiplex PCR; TCRdb's table is partial and in-frame only. The table lists about 240,000 clones, 81% of them singletons, with roughly 8% in the top ten. A Seattle source enrolled patients during active infection and followed them longitudinally. Germline trimming cut 5 bases from V and 5 bases from J; bases unmatched to any gene: 15. The CDR3 runs 17 residues. Germline lookup yields CDR1 MNHNY and CDR2 SVGAGI (reference sequence). This chain connects TRBV6-6 to TRBJ1-2; 9 bases line up with TRBD1. The specimen was peripheral blood. The TCR was taken from a woman older than 75 with COVID-19, enrolled during active disease. For the CDR3, the DNA is TGTGCCAGCAGTCTTTTTGACCCGGGACAGGGAGGGTATGGCTACACCTTC. This codes for CASSLFDPGQGGYGYTF.